Presented here are 15 T cell receptor beta chains from one specimen sequenced in a study of T cells of healthy individuals. One entry per CDR3 protein results from TCRdb running MiXCR on the 5' RACE reads. Among about 96,000 distinct CDR3 sequences listed, roughly 15% were seen once. These receptors all come from a human donor in good health.

This clonotype was recorded many times. This chain joins TRBV12-5 and TRBJ1-5; maybe TRBD1 (5 bases). This CDR3 has 13 amino acids. V lost 5 bases and J 3 bases, leaving 8 bases between the germline ends. Germline CDR1 reads LGHNT; CDR2 reads FRNRAP. CDR3 sequence (DNA): TGTGCTAGTGGTACGGACATCAATCAGCCCCAGCATTTT. It is translated as CASGTDINQPQHF.

This clonotype was counted between two and nine times. The chain combines TRBV12-3 or TRBV12-4 with TRBJ2-7; tentatively, D is TRBD1 (5 bases). V was cut by 5 bases and J by 2 bases, with 13 bases left in between. CDR3 size: 14 residues. The CDR3 sequence: CASSPQGVPYEQYF. CDR3 DNA sequence: TGTGCCAGCAGTCCCCAGGGTGTCCCCTACGAGCAGTACTTC.

This clonotype was counted between two and nine times. This chain connects TRBV4-2 to TRBJ1-5, with unresolved D. Germline assignment: CDR1 LGHNA and CDR2 YNFKEQ. V was shortened by 0 bases and J by 5 bases, with 8 bases between the two germline ends. This CDR3 has 14 amino acids. The CDR3 sequence: CASSQDESDQPQHF. As DNA, the CDR3 is TGTGCCAGCAGCCAAGATGAGTCTGATCAGCCCCAGCATTTT.

The chain is built from TRBV9 and TRBJ1-1, with D perhaps TRBD1 (6 bases). The CDR3 length is 15 residues. The germline CDR1 and CDR2 sequences are SGDLS and YYNGEE. Trimming removed 3 bases at V and 0 bases at J, with 12 bases between. This chain's CDR3 is CASSAQQGMNTEAFF. The DNA of the CDR3 is TGTGCCAGCAGCGCGCAACAGGGCATGAACACTGAAGCTTTCTTT. Drawing the rest from reference TRBV9 and TRBJ1-1, the complete variable domain is DSGVTQTPKHLITATGQRVTLRCSPRSGDLSVYWYQQSLDQGLQFLIQYYNGEERAKGNILERFSAQQFPDLHSELNLSSLELGDSALYFCASSAQQGMNTEAFFGQGTRLTVV.

The J gene is TRBJ1-6, the V gene TRBV6-2 or TRBV6-3, with a tentative D call TRBD1 (5 bases). V was pared by 2 bases and J by 12 bases, with 11 bases between. Germline CDR1 and CDR2: MNHEY and SVGEGT. The length of the CDR3 is 13 residues. CDR3 sequence: CASSYRDAGPLHF. DNA of the CDR3: TGTGCCAGCAGTTACCGGGACGCGGGACCCCTCCACTTT.

This clonotype has a handful of counts. The rearrangement joins TRBV28 to TRBJ2-1, with D perhaps given as TRBD1 or TRBD2 (6 bases each). Trimming removed 5 bases from V and 0 bases from J, with 14 bases in between. Germline CDR1 MDHEN, CDR2 SYDVKM. This CDR3 region has 16 residues. The CDR3 here is CASSPWRGNSYNEQFF. CDR3 coding DNA: TGTGCCAGCAGTCCCTGGAGGGGGAACTCCTACAATGAGCAGTTCTTC.

This clonotype was detected ten times or more. The rearrangement joins TRBV13 to TRBJ1-5; possibly TRBD1 for D (5 bases). V was cut by 6 bases and J by 9 bases, with 18 bases left in between. This CDR3 comprises 14 residues. Germline-derived CDR1 and CDR2 are PRHDT and FYEKMQ (reference sequence). CDR3 DNA: TGTGCCAGCAGTCGGGGGGGAGGCGTAGGGCCCCAGCATTTT. Encoded protein: CASSRGGGVGPQHF.

This clonotype was seen ten or more times. The J gene is TRBJ1-3, the V gene TRBV7-2; 9 nucleotides line up with TRBD1. CDR3 length: 15 residues. The germline V gene has CDR1 SGHTA and CDR2 FQGNSA. After removal of 3 bases from V and 4 bases from J, the junction contained 4 bases not matched to a gene. CDR3 loop: CASSLAGTGGNTIYF. Written as DNA, the CDR3 is TGTGCCAGCAGCTTGGCCGGGACAGGGGGAAACACCATATATTTT.

The genes are TRBV15 and TRBJ2-1; no clear D gene. Between the trimmed V and J ends, which lost 0 bases and 7 bases, there was a span of 7 bases. CDR3 length: 13 residues. Germline V lookup: CDR1 LNHNV, CDR2 YYDKDF (reference sequence). CDR3: CATSRDLWNEQFF. The CDR3 nucleotides read TGTGCCACCAGCAGAGATCTCTGGAATGAGCAGTTCTTC.

The J gene is TRBJ2-5, the V gene TRBV12-3 or TRBV12-4; TRBD1 agrees at 7 bases. This CDR3 spans 13 amino acids. The junction had 1 base not matched to a gene; V was cut back by 2 bases and J by 4 bases. The chain's CDR3 is CASSLRGLETQYF. In DNA form, the CDR3 reads TGTGCCAGCAGTTTAAGGGGGCTAGAGACCCAGTACTTC.

A few counts support this clonotype. The chain recombines TRBV10-3 with TRBJ1-2; tentatively, D is TRBD1 (5 bases). Germline values: CDR1 ENHRY, CDR2 SYGVKD. This CDR3 region has 12 residues. V lost 6 bases and J lost 6, with 11 bases in between. Here the CDR3 DNA reads TGTGCCATCAGGAGCTGGGGGGATGGCTACACCTTC. Its translation is CAIRSWGDGYTF.

This chain connects TRBV6-2 or TRBV6-3 to TRBJ1-2; D gene ambiguous. Trimming removed 7 bases from V and 1 base from J, with 13 bases in between. This CDR3 is built from 14 residues. In germline, CDR1 is MNHEY, CDR2 SVGEGT. CDR3 amino acids: CASNLSGSNYGYTF. Written as DNA, the CDR3 is TGTGCCAGCAACCTATCCGGGAGTAACTATGGCTACACCTTC.

This clonotype has only a few counts. V gene TRBV20-1 combines with J gene TRBJ2-1, with D possibly being TRBD2 (6 bases). Trimming cost V 1 base and J 0 bases, with 10 bases left between them. The CDR3 is 15 residues long. Germline V lookup: CDR1 DFQATT, CDR2 SNEGSKA (reference sequence). In nucleotides, the CDR3 is TGCAGTGCTAGAGGGAGGGCGAGCTCCTACAATGAGCAGTTCTTC. This gives the protein CSARGRASSYNEQFF.

This clonotype has ten or more counts. The rearrangement joins TRBV20-1 to TRBJ1-2, with 7 bases that match TRBD1. Trimming took 3 bases from V and 3 from J; bases not matched to a gene: 16. CDR1 is DFQATT and CDR2 is SNEGSKA in the germline V gene (reference sequence). The CDR3 is made up of 17 amino acids. The CDR3 region has the DNA TGCAGTGCTAGCCCAAGGGGGCGGGCACCGCTTCACTATGGCTACACCTTC. Its translation is CSASPRGRAPLHYGYTF.

The chain joins TRBV7-9 to TRBJ2-3; D call uncertain. Germline CDR1 and CDR2: SEHNR and FQNEAQ (reference sequence). V lost 3 bases to trimming and J lost 4 bases, with 5 bases between them. The CDR3 consists of 12 residues. CDR3 sequence (DNA): TGTGCCAGCAGCTTCGCCGCAGATACGCAGTATTTT. It is translated as CASSFAADTQYF.